This TCR beta chain was captured in a study of T-cell reconstitution after alpha-beta-depleted transplantation in children. Preparation of the TCRbeta library was carried out with unique molecular identifiers. TCRdb redid the calling of the PCR reads with MiXCR, one entry per CDR3 protein. Of 450,000 to 550,000 distinct CDR3 sequences in the sample, 10% to 12% were seen once. The CDR3 loop spans 15 amino acids. Note on this clonotype: This may arise from a read error, as a much more abundant clone is one base away.

Sample: PBMCs, mostly from graft donor cells, taken 180 days after TCRalphabeta/CD19-depleted stem cell transplant. The sequence came from a female patient aged 2-10 years who had a stem cell transplant for aplastic anemia, so the T cells may come from the graft donor. This chain connects TRBV12-3 or TRBV12-4 to TRBJ2-1; 10 bases map to TRBD2. CDR3: CASTLVSGRADEQFF. CDR3 DNA sequence: TGTGCCAGCACTTTAGTGAGCGGGAGGGCCGATGAGCAGTTCTTC.